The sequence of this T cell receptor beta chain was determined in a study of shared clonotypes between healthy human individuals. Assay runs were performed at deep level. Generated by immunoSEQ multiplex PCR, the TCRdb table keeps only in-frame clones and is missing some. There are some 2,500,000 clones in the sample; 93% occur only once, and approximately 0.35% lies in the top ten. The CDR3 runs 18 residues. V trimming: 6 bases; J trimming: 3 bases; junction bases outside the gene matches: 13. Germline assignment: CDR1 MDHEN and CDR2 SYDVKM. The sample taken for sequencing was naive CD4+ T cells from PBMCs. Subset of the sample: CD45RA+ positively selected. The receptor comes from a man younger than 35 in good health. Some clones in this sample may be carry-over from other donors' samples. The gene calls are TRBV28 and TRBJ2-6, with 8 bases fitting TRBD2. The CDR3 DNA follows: TGTGCCAGCAGGGGACCGTTTAGCGGGACGGTTGGGGCCAACGTCCTGACTTTC. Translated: CASRGPFSGTVGANVLTF. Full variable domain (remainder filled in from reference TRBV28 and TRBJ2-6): DVKVTQSSRYLVKRTGEKVFLECVQDMDHENMFWYRQDPGLGLRLIYFSYDVKMKEKGDIPEGYSVSREKKERFSLILESASTNQTSMYLCASRGPFSGTVGANVLTFGAGSRLTVL.